The TCR beta chain described here comes from a study of cytomegalovirus exposure and HLA in healthy donors. A note on this clone: Its antigen remains unidentified.

Trimming shortened V by 5 bases and J by 4 bases, and 18 bases separated the two germline ends. The V gene's germline CDR1 is MNHEY and CDR2 SVGAGI. The CDR3 totals 15 residues. General study points: According to a subsequent analysis, TCR clusters identified in the first cohort showed a tendency to co-occur across the roughly 130 validation repertoires. For cytomegalovirus status, the classifier reportedly gave diagnoses with high specificity and sensitivity. In vitro, three CMV-associated chains proved specific for CMV antigens. Rarity characterized most TCR sequences, yet some public TCRs appeared in many donors.

TCRdb's copy holds only in-frame clones and misses some; the assay was immunoSEQ multiplex PCR. The sample yields under 400,000 clones, about nine tenths seen once. Sequenced: PBMCs. V usage is TRBV6-5 and J usage is TRBJ2-7, with TRBD1 as a possible D gene (6 bases). This clonotype originated in a woman younger than 30 in good health and CMV-seronegative. CDR3: CASSGVGQRRYEQYF. The CDR3 DNA sequence: TGTGCCAGCAGTGGCGTCGGACAGAGACGATACGAGCAGTACTTC.